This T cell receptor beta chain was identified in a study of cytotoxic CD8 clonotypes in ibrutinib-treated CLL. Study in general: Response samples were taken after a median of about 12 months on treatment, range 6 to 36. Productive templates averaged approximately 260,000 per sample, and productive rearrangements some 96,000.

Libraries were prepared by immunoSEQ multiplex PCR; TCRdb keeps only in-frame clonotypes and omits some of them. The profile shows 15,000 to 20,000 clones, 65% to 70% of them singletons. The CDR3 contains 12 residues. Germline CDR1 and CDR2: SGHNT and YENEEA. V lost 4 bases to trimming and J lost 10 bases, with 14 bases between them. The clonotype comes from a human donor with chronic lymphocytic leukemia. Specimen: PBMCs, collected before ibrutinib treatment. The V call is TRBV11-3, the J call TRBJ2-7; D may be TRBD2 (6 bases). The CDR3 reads CASSSGTSPQYF. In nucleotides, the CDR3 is TGTGCCAGCAGCTCCGGGACTTCCCCTCAGTACTTC.